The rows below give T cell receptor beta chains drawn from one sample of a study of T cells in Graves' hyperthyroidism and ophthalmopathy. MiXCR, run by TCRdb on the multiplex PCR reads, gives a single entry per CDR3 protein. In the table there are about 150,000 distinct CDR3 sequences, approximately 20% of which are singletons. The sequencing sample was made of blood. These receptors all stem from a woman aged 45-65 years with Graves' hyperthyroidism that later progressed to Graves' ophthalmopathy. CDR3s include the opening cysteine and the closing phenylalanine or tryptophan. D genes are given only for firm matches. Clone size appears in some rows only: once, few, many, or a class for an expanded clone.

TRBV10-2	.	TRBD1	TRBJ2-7	CASSPTGTGGSEQYF	TGCGCCAGCAGTCCCACCGGGACAGGGGGCTCCGAGCAGTACTTC
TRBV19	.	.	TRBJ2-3	CASSPLGTDTQYF	TGTGCCAGTAGTCCTCTAGGCACAGATACGCAGTATTTT
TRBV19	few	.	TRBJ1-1	CASTSNRENTEAFF	TGTGCCAGTACCTCTAACAGGGAGAACACTGAAGCTTTCTTT
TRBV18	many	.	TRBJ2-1	CASSPRGAVSYNEQFF	TGTGCCAGCTCACCACGTGGGGCGGTCTCCTACAATGAGCAGTTCTTC
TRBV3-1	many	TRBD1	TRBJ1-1	CASSHLGGHTEAFF	TGTGCCAGCAGCCATTTAGGGGGCCACACTGAAGCTTTCTTT
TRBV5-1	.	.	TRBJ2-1	CASSWGLPNEQFF	TGCGCCAGCAGCTGGGGACTCCCCAATGAGCAGTTCTTC
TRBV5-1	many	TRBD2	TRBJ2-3	CASSSLGLATDTQYF	TGCGCCAGCAGCTCCCTGGGACTAGCAACAGATACGCAGTATTTT
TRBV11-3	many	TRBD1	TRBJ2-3	CASSKRTGKNTDTQYF	TGTGCCAGCAGCAAAAGGACAGGGAAGAACACAGATACGCAGTATTTT
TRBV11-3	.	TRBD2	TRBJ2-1	CASSLKGGLAAYNEQFF	TGTGCCAGCAGCTTAAAAGGGGGACTAGCGGCTTACAATGAGCAGTTCTTC
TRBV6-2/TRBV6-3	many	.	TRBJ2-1	CASTPRGTSIINEQFF	TGTGCCAGCACCCCCAGGGGGACTAGTATCATCAATGAGCAGTTCTTC
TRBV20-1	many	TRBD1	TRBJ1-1	CSARRTGQGGEAFF	TGCAGTGCTCGTCGGACAGGACAAGGGGGGGAAGCTTTCTTT
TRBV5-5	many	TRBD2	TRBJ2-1	CASSPKPSRSSGIDNEQFF	TGTGCCAGCAGCCCCAAACCTTCAAGGTCTAGCGGGATCGACAATGAGCAGTTCTTC
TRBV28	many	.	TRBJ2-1	CASRTLDEQFF	TGTGCCAGCAGAACTCTCGATGAGCAGTTCTTC
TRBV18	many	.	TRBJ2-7	CASSPTGSSSYEQYF	TGTGCCAGCTCACCAACAGGGTCCAGCTCCTACGAGCAGTACTTC
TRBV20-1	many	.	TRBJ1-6	CSATPDSRPNSPLHF	TGCAGTGCTACTCCGGACAGTCGTCCTAATTCACCCCTCCACTTT
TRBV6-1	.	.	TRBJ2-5	CASSDSDPQYF	TGTGCCAGCAGTGACTCGGATCCTCAGTACTTC
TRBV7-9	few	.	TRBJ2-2	CASSKETAQPGELFF	TGTGCCAGCAGCAAAGAAACGGCCCAGCCCGGGGAGCTGTTTTTT
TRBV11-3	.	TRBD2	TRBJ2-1	CASSLGLAGVKNEQFF	TGTGCCAGCAGCCTAGGACTAGCGGGAGTCAAGAATGAGCAGTTCTTC
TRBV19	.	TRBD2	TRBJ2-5	CASSKDRRLAGVETQYF	TGTGCCAGTAGTAAGGACCGCCGACTAGCGGGAGTGGAGACCCAGTACTTC
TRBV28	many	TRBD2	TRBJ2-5	CASSSPGLAKETQYF	TGTGCCAGCAGTTCTCCGGGACTAGCGAAAGAGACCCAGTACTTC
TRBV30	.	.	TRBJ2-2	CAWHPGLGTGELFF	TGTGCCTGGCACCCAGGGTTGGGAACCGGGGAGCTGTTTTTT
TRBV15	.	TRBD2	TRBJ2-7	CATSEGLASNEQYF	TGTGCCACCAGCGAAGGACTAGCGAGTAACGAGCAGTACTTC
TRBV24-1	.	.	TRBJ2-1	CATSGGNNEQFF	TGTGCCACCAGTGGGGGGAACAATGAGCAGTTCTTC
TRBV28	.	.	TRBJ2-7	CASRGIRSRTYEQYF	TGTGCCAGCAGAGGGATCCGGTCCCGGACCTACGAGCAGTACTTC
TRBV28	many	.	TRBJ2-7	CASSFPLGLTYEQYF	TGTGCCAGCAGTTTTCCTTTAGGGTTAACCTACGAGCAGTACTTC
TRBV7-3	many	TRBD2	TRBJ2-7	CASSLAGGQLYEQYF	TGTGCCAGCAGCTTAGCGGGAGGCCAACTCTACGAGCAGTACTTC
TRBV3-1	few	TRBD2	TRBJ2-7	CASSQNGAGGYEQYF	TGTGCCAGCAGCCAAAATGGGGCGGGAGGCTACGAGCAGTACTTC
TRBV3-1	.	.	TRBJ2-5	CASSQARTIFQTQYF	TGTGCCAGCAGCCAAGCCAGGACCATTTTCCAGACCCAGTACTTC
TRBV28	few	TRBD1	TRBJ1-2	CASSLAGTGFYGYTF	TGTGCCAGCAGTTTAGCCGGGACAGGGTTCTATGGCTACACCTTC
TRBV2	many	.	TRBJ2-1	CASSEGGDYNEQFF	TGTGCCAGCAGTGAAGGCGGGGATTACAATGAGCAGTTCTTC
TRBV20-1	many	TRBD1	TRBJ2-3	CSARRQGGTDTQYF	TGCAGTGCTAGGAGACAGGGGGGCACAGATACGCAGTATTTT
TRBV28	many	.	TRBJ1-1	CASSFWSTTGGFTEAFF	TGTGCCAGCAGTTTTTGGTCCACAACCGGGGGGTTCACTGAAGCTTTCTTT
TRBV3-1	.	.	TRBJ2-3	CASSLQGGVMDTQYF	TGTGCCAGCAGCCTTCAGGGTGGGGTTATGGATACGCAGTATTTT
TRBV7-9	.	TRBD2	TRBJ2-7	CASSSGTSGTLEQYF	TGTGCCAGCAGCTCGGGGACTAGCGGGACTCTCGAGCAGTACTTC